The source of this T cell receptor (beta chain) is a study of blood T cell repertoires in COVID-19. Across the whole study: Some COVID-19 samples were acute and others convalescent; all came from the United States, Italy and Spain.

The table came from immunoSEQ multiplex PCR; TCRdb's copy has only in-frame clones and leaves some out. Among about 210,000 clones, 83% were seen once, and the ten largest hold less than 3.5%. This CDR3 is built from 13 residues. Germline-derived CDR1 and CDR2 are LNHDA and SQIVND (reference sequence). Trimming shortened V by 7 bases and J by 7 bases, and 16 bases separated the two germline ends. This clone was found a few times. The V and J genes are TRBV19 and TRBJ1-1; TRBD1 might be the D (6 bases). Sequencing was performed on peripheral blood. The sequence was collected from a man aged 45 to 65 with active or convalescent COVID-19. The CDR3 region has the DNA TGTGCCAGTAAAGGGCCAGGGGTAGGTGAAGCTTTCTTT. Its translation: CASKGPGVGEAFF. Looking up the rest from reference TRBV19 and TRBJ1-1 gives the full variable domain: DGGITQSPKYLFRKEGQNVTLSCEQNLNHDAMYWYRQDPGQGLRLIYYSQIVNDFQKGDIAEGYSVSREKKESFPLTVTSAQKNPTAFYLCASKGPGVGEAFFGQGTRLTVV.